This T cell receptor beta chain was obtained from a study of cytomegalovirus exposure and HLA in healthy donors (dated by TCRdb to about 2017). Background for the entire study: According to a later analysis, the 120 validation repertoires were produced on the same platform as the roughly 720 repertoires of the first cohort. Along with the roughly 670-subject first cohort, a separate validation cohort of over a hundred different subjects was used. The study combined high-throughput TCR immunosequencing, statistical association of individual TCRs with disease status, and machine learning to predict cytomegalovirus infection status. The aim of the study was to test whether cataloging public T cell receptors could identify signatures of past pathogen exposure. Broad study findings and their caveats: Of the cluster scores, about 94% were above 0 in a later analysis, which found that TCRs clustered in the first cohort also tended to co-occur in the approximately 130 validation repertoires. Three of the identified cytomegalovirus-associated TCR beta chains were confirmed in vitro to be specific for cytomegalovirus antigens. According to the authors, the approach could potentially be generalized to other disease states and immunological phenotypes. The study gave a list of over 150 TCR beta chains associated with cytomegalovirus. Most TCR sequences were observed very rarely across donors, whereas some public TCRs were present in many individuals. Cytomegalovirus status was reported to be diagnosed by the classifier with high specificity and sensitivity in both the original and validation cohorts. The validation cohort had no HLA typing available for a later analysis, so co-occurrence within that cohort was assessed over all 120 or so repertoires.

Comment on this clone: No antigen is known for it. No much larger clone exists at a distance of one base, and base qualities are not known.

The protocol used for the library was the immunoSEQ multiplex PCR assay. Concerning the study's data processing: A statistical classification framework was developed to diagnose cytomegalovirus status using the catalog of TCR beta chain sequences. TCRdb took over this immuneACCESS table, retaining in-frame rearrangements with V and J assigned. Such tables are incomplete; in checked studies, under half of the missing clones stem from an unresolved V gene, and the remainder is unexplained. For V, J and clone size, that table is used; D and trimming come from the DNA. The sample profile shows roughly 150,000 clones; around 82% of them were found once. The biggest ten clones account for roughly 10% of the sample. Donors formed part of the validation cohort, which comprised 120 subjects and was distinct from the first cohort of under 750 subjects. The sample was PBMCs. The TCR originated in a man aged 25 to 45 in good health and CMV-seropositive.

Here the CDR3 is given as CASSSREAGLATETQYF. The base sequence is TGTGCCAGCAGCTCCCGGGAGGCCGGACTAGCGACGGAGACCCAGTACTTC. This sequence uses TRBV7-8 and TRBJ2-5; 9 bases in between match TRBD2. The CDR3 numbers 17 residues from cysteine through phenylalanine. Just CDR3 DNA is preserved here, 51 bases in frame from base 1. V lost 4 bases and J lost 5 bases, and the count of bases not matched to a germline gene is 14. In the germline V gene, CDR1 corresponds to SGHVS and CDR2 to FQNEAQ.